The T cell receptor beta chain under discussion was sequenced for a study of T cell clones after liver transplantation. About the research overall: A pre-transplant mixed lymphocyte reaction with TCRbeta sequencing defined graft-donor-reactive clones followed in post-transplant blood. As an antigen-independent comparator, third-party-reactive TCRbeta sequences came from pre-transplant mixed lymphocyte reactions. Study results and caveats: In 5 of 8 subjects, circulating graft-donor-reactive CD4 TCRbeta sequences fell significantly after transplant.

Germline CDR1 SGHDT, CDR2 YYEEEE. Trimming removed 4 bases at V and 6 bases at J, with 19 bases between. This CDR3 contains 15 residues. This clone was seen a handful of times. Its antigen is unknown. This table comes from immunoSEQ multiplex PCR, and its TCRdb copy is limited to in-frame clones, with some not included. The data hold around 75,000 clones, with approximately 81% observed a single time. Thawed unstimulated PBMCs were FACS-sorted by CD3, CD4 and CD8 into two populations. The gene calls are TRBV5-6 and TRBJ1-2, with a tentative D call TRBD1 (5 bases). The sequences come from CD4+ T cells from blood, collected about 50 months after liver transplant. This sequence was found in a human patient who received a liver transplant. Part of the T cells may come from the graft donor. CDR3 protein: CASSVLDRPKNGYTF. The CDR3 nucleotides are TGTGCCAGCAGCGTGCTAGACAGACCTAAAAATGGCTACACCTTC.